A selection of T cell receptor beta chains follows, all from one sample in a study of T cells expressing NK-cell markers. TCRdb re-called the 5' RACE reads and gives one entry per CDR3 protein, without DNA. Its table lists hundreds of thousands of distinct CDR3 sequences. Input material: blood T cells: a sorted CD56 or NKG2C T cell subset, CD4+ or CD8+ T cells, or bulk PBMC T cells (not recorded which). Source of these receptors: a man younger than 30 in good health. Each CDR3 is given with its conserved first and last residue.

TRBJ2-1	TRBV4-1	CASSQEERYNEQFF
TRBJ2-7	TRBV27	CASSFSDNAGEQYF
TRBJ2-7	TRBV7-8	CASSPTGTGYEQYF
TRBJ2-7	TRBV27	CASTSFGTGTYEQYF
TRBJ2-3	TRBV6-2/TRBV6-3	CASSSRMGMLADTQYF
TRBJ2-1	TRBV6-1	CASTVRGGYNEQFF
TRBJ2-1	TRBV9	CASSPIMQGARGYNEQFF
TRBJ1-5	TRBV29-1	CSVKTDLGNQPQHF
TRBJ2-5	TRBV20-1	CSASRDSLETQYF
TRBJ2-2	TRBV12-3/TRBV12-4	CASIQLGATGELFF
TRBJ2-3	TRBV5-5	CASSLEDLRTDTQYF
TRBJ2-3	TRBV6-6	CASETGNTDTQYF
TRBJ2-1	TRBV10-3	CAISGSGTSGRMSNEQFF
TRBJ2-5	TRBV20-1	CSARWQEETQYF
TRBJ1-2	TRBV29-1	CSVDSGKEGVNYGYTF
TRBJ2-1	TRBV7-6	CASSFGGLAVYNEQFF
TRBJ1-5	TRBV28	CASSWGLSQPQHF
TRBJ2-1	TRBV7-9	CASTGTGGPYNEQFF
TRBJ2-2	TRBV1	CTSRFRGSPGELFF
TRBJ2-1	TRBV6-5	CASSRAGQSLYNEQFF
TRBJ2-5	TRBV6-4	CASSRPGLAGVKSGETQYF
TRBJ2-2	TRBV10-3	CAIIGLSGELFF
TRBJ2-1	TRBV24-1	CATRGNYAGNEQFF
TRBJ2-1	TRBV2	CASSALAGAQNF
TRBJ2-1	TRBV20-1	CSAWTSGTSNEQFF
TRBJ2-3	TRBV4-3	CASSQNWVNTQYF
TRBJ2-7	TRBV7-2	CASRTVAGGEGEQYF